The 19 T cell receptor beta chains listed next were all sequenced from one sample in a study of HIV-infected patients and healthy controls. cDNA was made from 400 to 500 ng RNA using alpha and beta constant primers. Alpha and beta chain libraries were made separately by chain-specific third strand synthesis with multiplexing indices. TCRdb used MiXCR to reprocess the 5' RACE reads, holding one entry per CDR3 protein. The sample contains more than 15,000 distinct CDR3 sequences, 5% to 6.5% of which appear only once. Whole blood was used without fractionation, so all unsorted peripheral T cells were included. Sequenced sample: blood. The receptors come from an adult in good health.

This clonotype showed up many times. The chain is built from TRBV10-3 and TRBJ2-3; weak D call: TRBD1 (6 bases). This CDR3 comprises 14 residues. The ends were cut back, 6 bases at V and 5 bases at J, with 15 bases in the middle. Germline V gene sequence: CDR1 ENHRY, CDR2 SYGVKD. This CDR3 reads CAISSPTGKDTQYF. DNA of the CDR3: TGTGCCATCAGCAGTCCTACAGGGAAAGATACGCAGTATTTT.

Many counts were recorded for this clonotype. The chain has TRBV5-1 and TRBJ2-1; 13 nucleotides align to TRBD2. This CDR3 contains 17 residues. The ends lost 0 bases at V and 1 base at J; junction bases unmatched: 1. Germline V lookup: CDR1 SGHRS, CDR2 YFSETQ. For the CDR3, the DNA is TGCGCCAGCAGCTTGGAACTAGCGGGGGGGTCCTACAATGAGCAGTTCTTC. The encoded protein is CASSLELAGGSYNEQFF.

The chain has TRBV4-2 and TRBJ1-2, with D possibly being TRBD1 (5 bases). Trimming cost V 1 base and J 10 bases, with 10 bases left between them. CDR1 is LGHNA and CDR2 is YNFKEQ in the germline V gene. The CDR3 is 12 amino acids. CDR3 DNA: TGTGCCAGCAGCCAAGTCCGGGGACCCTACACCTTC. Residues: CASSQVRGPYTF.

This clonotype was recorded many times. The chain couples TRBV15 to TRBJ2-3, with 11 nucleotides matching TRBD2. Germline trimming cut 0 bases from V and 2 bases from J; bases unmatched to any gene: 7. The CDR3 spans 18 residues. CDR1 is LNHNV, CDR2 YYDKDF, per germline (reference sequence). CDR3 nucleotides: TGTGCCACCAGCAGAGAAATTGGGACTAGCGGCTTCACAGATACGCAGTATTTT. Its translation: CATSREIGTSGFTDTQYF.

The rearrangement links TRBV2 to TRBJ1-6; D gene unclear. From germline, CDR1 is SNHLY and CDR2 FYNNEI. V lost 0 bases and J 14 bases, leaving 11 bases between the germline ends. The CDR3 covers 13 residues. DNA for the CDR3: TGTGCCAGCAGTGAAGCCCCCGTAGGTGCCCTCCACTTT. It is translated as CASSEAPVGALHF.

This clonotype was observed at least ten times. V gene TRBV5-1 combines with J gene TRBJ2-7; D is uncertain. The ends were cut back, 4 bases at V and 7 bases at J, with 21 bases in the middle. CDR3 length equals 15 residues. From germline, CDR1 is SGHRS and CDR2 YFSETQ. The CDR3 DNA sequence: TGCGCCAGCAGCCTGGGGTTTGGGCCCTACGAGGAGCAGTACTTC. It yields the protein CASSLGFGPYEEQYF.

This clonotype has a count of ten or more. The CDR3 nucleotides are TGTGCCAGCAGCCACGCCCGACAGGGACTGAGGTACTTC. Translating gives CASSHARQGLRYF. The chain recombines TRBV7-2 with TRBJ2-4; D may be TRBD1 (7 bases). The CDR3 totals 13 residues. Between the trimmed V and J ends, which lost 5 bases and 15 bases, there was a span of 20 bases. Germline V lookup: CDR1 SGHTA, CDR2 FQGNSA.

This clonotype occurred many times. This chain links TRBV12-3 or TRBV12-4 with TRBJ1-3; D may be TRBD1 (5 bases). CDR3 length: 15 amino acids. The V gene lost 0 bases and the J gene lost 1 base, with 7 bases spanning the gap. The CDR3 is CASSLATVSGNTIYF. The DNA for the CDR3 is TGTGCCAGCAGTTTAGCGACAGTTTCTGGAAACACCATATATTTT.

At least ten counts were recorded for this clonotype. This sequence joins TRBV28 and TRBJ2-7; D is tentatively TRBD1 or TRBD2 (5 bases each). This CDR3 comprises 13 residues. CDR1 and CDR2 from the germline V gene are MDHEN and SYDVKM. Trimming took 3 bases from V and 2 from J, leaving 8 bases between them. CDR3 DNA sequence: TGTGCCAGCAGTTTTGGGACCACCTACGAGCAGTACTTC. It yields the protein CASSFGTTYEQYF.

By proportion, this clonotype is medium-sized. The junction departs from germline at one end; a sequencing error may be responsible. J is TRBJ1-1 and V is TRBV7-7; D perhaps matches TRBD1 (6 bases). CDR3 length equals 16 residues. Germline assignment: CDR1 SSHAT and CDR2 FNYEAQ (reference sequence). CDR3 nucleotides: TGTGCTAGCAGCCCGAACAGGGTTTCCCCAAACACTGAAGCTTTCTTT. As protein: CASSPNRVSPNTEAFF.

By share, this clonotype counts as medium-sized (0.01 to 0.1%). The chain recombines TRBV11-2 with TRBJ2-1; D unresolved. Germline V CDR1 and CDR2: SGHAT, FQNNGV. V was shortened by 3 bases and J by 5 bases, with 11 bases between the two germline ends. The CDR3 is made up of 14 amino acids. The DNA of the CDR3 is TGTGCCAGCAGCTTTAAGACAAGAGACAATGAGCAGTTCTTC. It yields the protein CASSFKTRDNEQFF.

The V and J genes are TRBV19 and TRBJ1-1; TRBD1 matches at 7 bases. The germline CDR1 and CDR2 sequences are LNHDA and SQIVND (reference sequence). The CDR3 sequence is 14 residues long. V lost 4 bases, J lost 5 bases, and 7 bases stayed unmatched. Here the CDR3 DNA reads TGTGCCAGTAGTAAGGGGGCGATGGGTACTGAAGCTTTCTTT. Its protein product is CASSKGAMGTEAFF.

This clonotype was seen many times. This chain joins TRBV12-3 or TRBV12-4 and TRBJ2-3; perhaps TRBD2 as D (6 bases). V lost 5 bases and J lost 6, with 24 bases in between. The CDR3 runs 17 residues. The DNA of the CDR3 is TGTGCCAGCAGTCCGCCAATGGTCGGGAGTCTACGGGATACGCAGTATTTT. Translated, it gives CASSPPMVGSLRDTQYF.

This clonotype was seen at least ten times. V usage is TRBV7-9 and J usage is TRBJ1-4; possibly TRBD1 for D (5 bases). CDR3 length: 14 residues. Germline-derived CDR1 and CDR2 are SEHNR and FQNEAQ (reference sequence). Trimming removed 5 bases from V and 8 bases from J, with 15 bases in between. The CDR3 sequence is CASSPAQGVEKLFF. CDR3 nucleotides: TGTGCCAGCAGCCCGGCGCAAGGGGTGGAAAAACTGTTTTTT. Using reference TRBV7-9 and TRBJ1-4 for the parts outside the CDR3, the full variable domain is DTGVSQNPRHKITKRGQNVTFRCDPISEHNRLYWYRQTLGQGPEFLTYFQNEAQLEKSRLLSDRFSAERPKGSFSTLEIQRTEQGDSAMYLCASSPAQGVEKLFFGSGTQLSVL.

This clonotype was counted at least ten times. This chain links TRBV9 with TRBJ1-1; 10 nucleotides match TRBD1. The CDR3 is made up of 14 amino acids. Germline V CDR1 and CDR2: SGDLS, YYNGEE. Germline trimming cut 0 bases from V and 6 bases from J; bases unmatched to any gene: 2. The CDR3 DNA sequence: TGTGCCAGCAGCGTAGGACAGGGGGCCTCTGAAGCTTTCTTT. As protein: CASSVGQGASEAFF.

This clonotype was counted at least ten times. The CDR3 reads CASSQDFLGLGDETQYF. CDR3 in DNA: TGTGCCAGCAGCCAGGATTTCTTGGGACTAGGTGACGAGACCCAGTACTTC. The chain employs TRBV7-8 and TRBJ2-5; 8 positions agree with TRBD2. Germline CDR1 SGHVS, CDR2 FQNEAQ. This CDR3 has 17 amino acids. Trimming at V came to 5 bases and at J to 5 bases, leaving 16 bases not matched to a gene.

This clonotype was seen at least ten times. V is TRBV4-1 and J is TRBJ2-4; no clear D. This CDR3 spans 13 amino acids. The ends were cut back, 4 bases at V and 9 bases at J, with 13 bases in the middle. Germline V gives CDR1 MGHRA, CDR2 YSYEKL. CDR3 DNA: TGCGCCAGCAGCCCTGACGTGGGCTCCATTCAGTACTTC. It specifies CASSPDVGSIQYF.

By proportion, this clonotype is medium-sized (0.01 to 0.1%). For the CDR3, the DNA is TGCAGTGCTAGAGATCGGCCGGGACAGGGTTATCAGCCCCAGCATTTT. Translation gives CSARDRPGQGYQPQHF. This chain joins TRBV20-1 and TRBJ1-5, with 9 bases lining up with TRBD1. The CDR3 length is 16 residues. Germline loops: CDR1 DFQATT, CDR2 SNEGSKA (reference sequence). The junction had 8 bases not matched to a gene; V was cut back by 0 bases and J by 5 bases.

The genes are TRBV20-1 and TRBJ2-2; no firm D call. V shed 2 bases and J shed 0 bases, with 7 bases lying between them. The CDR3 is made up of 14 amino acids. Germline loops: CDR1 DFQATT, CDR2 SNEGSKA (reference sequence). CDR3 bases: TGCAGTGCTAGAAGCCCATCGAACACCGGGGAGCTGTTTTTT. It specifies CSARSPSNTGELFF.